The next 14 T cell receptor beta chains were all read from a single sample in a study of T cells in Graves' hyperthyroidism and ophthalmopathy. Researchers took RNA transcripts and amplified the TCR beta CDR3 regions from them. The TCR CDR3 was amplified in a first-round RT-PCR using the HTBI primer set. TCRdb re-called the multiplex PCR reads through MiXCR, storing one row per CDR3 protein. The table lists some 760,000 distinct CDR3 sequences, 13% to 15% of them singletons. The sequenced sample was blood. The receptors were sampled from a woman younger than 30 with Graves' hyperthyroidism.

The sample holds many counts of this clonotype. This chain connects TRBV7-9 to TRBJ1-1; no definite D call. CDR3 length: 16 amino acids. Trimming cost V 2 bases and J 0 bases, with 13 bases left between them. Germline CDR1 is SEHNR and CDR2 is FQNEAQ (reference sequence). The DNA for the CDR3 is TGTGCCAGCAGCTTATTAGGTTTATCCATGAACACTGAAGCTTTCTTT. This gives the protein CASSLLGLSMNTEAFF.

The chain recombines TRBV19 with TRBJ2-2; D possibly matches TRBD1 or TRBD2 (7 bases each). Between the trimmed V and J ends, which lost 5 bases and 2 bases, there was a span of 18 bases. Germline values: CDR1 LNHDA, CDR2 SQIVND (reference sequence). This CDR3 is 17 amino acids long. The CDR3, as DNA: TGTGCCAGTAGTTCTTCAGGGGGGACTATTAACACCGGGGAGCTGTTTTTT. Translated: CASSSSGGTINTGELFF.

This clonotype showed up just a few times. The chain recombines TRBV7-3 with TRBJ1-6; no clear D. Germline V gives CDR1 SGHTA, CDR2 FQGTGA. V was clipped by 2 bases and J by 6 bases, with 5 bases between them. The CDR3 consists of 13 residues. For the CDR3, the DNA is TGTGCCAGCAGCTTAGCCCGTAATTCACCCCTCCACTTT. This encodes CASSLARNSPLHF.

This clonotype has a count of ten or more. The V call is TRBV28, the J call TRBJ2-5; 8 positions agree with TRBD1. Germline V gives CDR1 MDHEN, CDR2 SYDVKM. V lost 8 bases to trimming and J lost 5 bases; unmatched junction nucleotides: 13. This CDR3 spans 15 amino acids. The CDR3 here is CASFPDRDTRETQYF. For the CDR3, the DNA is TGTGCCAGCTTTCCGGACAGGGACACGCGGGAGACCCAGTACTTC. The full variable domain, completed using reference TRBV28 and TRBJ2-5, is DVKVTQSSRYLVKRTGEKVFLECVQDMDHENMFWYRQDPGLGLRLIYFSYDVKMKEKGDIPEGYSVSREKKERFSLILESASTNQTSMYLCASFPDRDTRETQYFGPGTRLLVL.

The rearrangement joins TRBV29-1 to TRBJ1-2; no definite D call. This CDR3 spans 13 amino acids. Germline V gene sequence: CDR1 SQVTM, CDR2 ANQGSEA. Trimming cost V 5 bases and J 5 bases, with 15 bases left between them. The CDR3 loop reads CSVIEASVYGYTF. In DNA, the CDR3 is TGCAGCGTTATAGAGGCAAGTGTGTATGGCTACACCTTC.

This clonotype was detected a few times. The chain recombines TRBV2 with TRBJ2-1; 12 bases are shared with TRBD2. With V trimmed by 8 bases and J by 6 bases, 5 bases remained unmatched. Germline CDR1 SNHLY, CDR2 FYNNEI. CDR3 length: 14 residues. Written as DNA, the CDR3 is TGTGCCAGCCCCCCTAGCGGGAGGGGCAATGAGCAGTTCTTC. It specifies CASPPSGRGNEQFF.

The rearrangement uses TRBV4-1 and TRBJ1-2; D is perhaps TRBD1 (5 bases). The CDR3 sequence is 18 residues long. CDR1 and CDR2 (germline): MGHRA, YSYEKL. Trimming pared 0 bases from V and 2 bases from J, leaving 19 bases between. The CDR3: CASSQDPPTGASNYGYTF. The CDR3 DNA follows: TGCGCCAGCAGCCAAGATCCTCCGACCGGGGCTTCAAACTATGGCTACACCTTC.

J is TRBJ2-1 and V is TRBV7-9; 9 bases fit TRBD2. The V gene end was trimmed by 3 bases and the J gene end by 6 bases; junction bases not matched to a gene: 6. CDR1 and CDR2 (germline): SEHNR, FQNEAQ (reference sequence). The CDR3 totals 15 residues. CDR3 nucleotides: TGTGCCAGCAGCTTCGCGCTAGCGGGGATCAATGAGCAGTTCTTC. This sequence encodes CASSFALAGINEQFF.

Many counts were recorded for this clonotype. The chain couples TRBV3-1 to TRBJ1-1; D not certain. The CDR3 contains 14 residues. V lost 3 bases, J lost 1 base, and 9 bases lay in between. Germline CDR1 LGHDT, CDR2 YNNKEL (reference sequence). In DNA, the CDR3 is TGTGCCAGCAGCCAGGCCGGCCCGAACACTGAAGCTTTCTTT. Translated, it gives CASSQAGPNTEAFF.

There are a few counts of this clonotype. CDR3 sequence: CASSIMSGLSYEQYF. The DNA for the CDR3 is TGTGCCAGTAGTATAATGAGCGGACTCTCCTACGAGCAGTACTTC. The rearrangement uses TRBV19 and TRBJ2-7; TRBD2 might be the D (5 bases). Trimming removed 2 bases from V and 0 bases from J, with 11 bases in between. Germline V gives CDR1 LNHDA, CDR2 SQIVND (reference sequence). CDR3 size: 15 residues.

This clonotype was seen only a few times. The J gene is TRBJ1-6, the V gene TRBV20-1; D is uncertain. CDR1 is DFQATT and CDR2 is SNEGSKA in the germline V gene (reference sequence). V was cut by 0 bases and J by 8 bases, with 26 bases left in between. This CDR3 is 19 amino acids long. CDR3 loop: CSARDSTFIGVGDYSPLHF. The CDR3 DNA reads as TGCAGTGCTAGAGATTCAACCTTTATCGGAGTTGGGGATTATTCACCCCTCCACTTT.

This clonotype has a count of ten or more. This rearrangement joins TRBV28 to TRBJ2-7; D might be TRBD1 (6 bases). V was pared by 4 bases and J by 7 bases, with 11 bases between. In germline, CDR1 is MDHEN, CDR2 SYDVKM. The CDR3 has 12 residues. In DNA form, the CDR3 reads TGTGCCAGCAGTTCGGGACAAGGAGAGCAGTACTTC. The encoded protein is CASSSGQGEQYF.

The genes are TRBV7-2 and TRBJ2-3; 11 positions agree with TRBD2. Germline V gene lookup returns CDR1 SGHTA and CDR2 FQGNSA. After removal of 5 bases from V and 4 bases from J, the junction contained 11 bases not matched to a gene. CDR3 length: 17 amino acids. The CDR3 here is CASSLSSGRNPPDTQYF. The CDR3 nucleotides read TGTGCCAGCAGCCTATCTAGCGGGAGGAATCCGCCAGATACGCAGTATTTT.

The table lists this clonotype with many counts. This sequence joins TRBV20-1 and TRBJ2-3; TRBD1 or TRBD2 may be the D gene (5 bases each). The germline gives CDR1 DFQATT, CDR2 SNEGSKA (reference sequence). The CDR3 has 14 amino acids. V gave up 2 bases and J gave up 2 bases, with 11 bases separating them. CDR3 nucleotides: TGCAGTGCTAGAAGGGACGGACTCACAGATACGCAGTATTTT. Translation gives CSARRDGLTDTQYF.